The 14 T cell receptor beta chains below come from one sample, sequenced in a study of shared clonotypes between healthy human individuals. Profiled with immunoSEQ multiplex PCR; TCRdb holds only in-frame clones, not every one. The sample includes about 2.4 million clones, over 85% of them seen just once. Sequenced material: naive CD4+ T cells sorted from blood. Regarding subset: CD45RA+ positively selected. The receptors here all came from a man younger than 35 in good health.

V and J are TRBV6-6 and TRBJ1-2, with unresolved D. V was cut by 4 bases and J by 8 bases, with 17 bases left in between. The CDR3 spans 14 residues. Germline loops: CDR1 MNHNY, CDR2 SVGAGI (reference sequence). CDR3 bases: TGTGCCAGCAGTTCCTTGGCAGGTCTGGGGGGCTACACCTTC. Translation gives CASSSLAGLGGYTF.

The chain links TRBV14 to TRBJ2-1; no clear D gene. The length of the CDR3 is 12 residues. Germline CDR1 is SGHDN and CDR2 is FVKESK. Trimming removed 1 base from V and 3 bases from J, with 1 base in between. CDR3 loop: CASSQVYNEQFF. The CDR3 bases are TGTGCCAGCAGCCAAGTCTACAATGAGCAGTTCTTC.

In its sample, this clone was seen a few times. J is TRBJ1-5 and V is TRBV2; perhaps TRBD1 as D (6 bases). Trimming shortened V by 2 bases and J by 6 bases, and 11 bases separated the two germline ends. Per germline, CDR1 SNHLY and CDR2 FYNNEI. The CDR3 runs 14 residues. Here the CDR3 reads CASSEQGFGQPQHF. In nucleotides, the CDR3 is TGTGCCAGCAGTGAACAGGGGTTTGGTCAGCCCCAGCATTTT.

The V call is TRBV25-1, the J call TRBJ1-2; possible D gene TRBD1, 6 bases. The V gene lost 10 bases and the J gene lost 7 bases, with 13 bases spanning the gap. The CDR3 consists of 11 residues. Germline CDR1 MGHDK, CDR2 SYGVNS. The CDR3 protein is CATKEGGGYTF. The CDR3 DNA sequence: TGTGCCACCAAAGAGGGGGGTGGCTACACCTTC.

A word on this clone: Other DNA sequences in the same sample also yield this CDR3. The genes are TRBV6-1 and TRBJ1-5; D uncertain. The V and J ends lost 3 bases and 2 bases respectively, with 5 bases between them. The germline CDR1 and CDR2 sequences are MNHNS and SASEGT. The CDR3 length is 13 residues. The CDR3 DNA reads TGTGCCAGCAGTGAGGAAGGCAATCAGCCCCAGCATTTT. This encodes CASSEEGNQPQHF.

The chain couples TRBV27 to TRBJ2-3, with 10 positions matching TRBD2. V shed 6 bases and J 2 bases; nucleotides not matched to a gene: 14. The V gene's germline CDR1 is MNHEY and CDR2 SMNVEV (reference sequence). CDR3 size: 18 residues. In DNA, the CDR3 is TGTGCCAGCAGCCGCGTGGCTAGCGGGAGCTCGTACACAGATACGCAGTATTTT. Amino acids: CASSRVASGSSYTDTQYF.

This chain links TRBV19 with TRBJ2-7; 9 nucleotides agree with TRBD2. This CDR3 comprises 16 residues. CDR1 is LNHDA, CDR2 SQIVND, per germline (reference sequence). Unmatched junction bases numbered 10, after V lost 3 bases and J lost 4 bases. The CDR3 coding sequence is TGTGCCAGTAGTATTGGGGCTAGCGGGATGCTTTACGAGCAGTACTTC. Translation: CASSIGASGMLYEQYF.

The chain is built from TRBV5-5 and TRBJ2-2, with a weak D call TRBD1 (5 bases). The CDR3 is made up of 14 amino acids. CDR1 and CDR2 (germline): SGHKS, YYEKEE (reference sequence). V shed 1 base and J shed 6 bases, with 10 bases lying between them. For the CDR3, the DNA is TGTGCCAGCAGCTTGAACTCACAGGCCGGGGAGCTGTTTTTT. Amino acids: CASSLNSQAGELFF.

The V and J genes are TRBV6-1 and TRBJ2-7, with 7 nucleotides matching TRBD2. The germline CDR1 and CDR2 sequences are MNHNS and SASEGT. The CDR3 sequence is 14 residues long. The trim removed 10 bases at V and 1 base at J, leaving 10 bases unmatched. The CDR3 is CAIKGGTQSYEQYF. The CDR3 bases are TGTGCCATCAAGGGAGGGACCCAATCCTACGAGCAGTACTTC.

The chain links TRBV6-5 to TRBJ2-2; the match to TRBD1 covers 7 bases. This CDR3 has 15 amino acids. The V gene's germline CDR1 is MNHEY and CDR2 SVGAGI. V dropped 2 bases and J dropped 5; count of bases not matched to a gene: 5. CDR3 bases: TGTGCCAGCAGTTACACGAACAGGGGTACCGGGGAGCTGTTTTTT. This sequence encodes CASSYTNRGTGELFF.

This clone was seen a handful of times. The chain carries TRBV28 and TRBJ1-1; TRBD1 aligns across 8 bases. Per the germline V gene, CDR1 is MDHEN and CDR2 is SYDVKM. This CDR3 comprises 12 residues. With 4 bases clipped from V and 9 bases from J, the junction kept 4 bases outside the gene matches. CDR3 bases: TGTGCCAGCAGTTCCGGGGACAGGAAAGCTTTCTTT. Protein sequence: CASSSGDRKAFF.

This chain uses TRBV7-8 with TRBJ1-1, with 7 bases matching TRBD1. J was trimmed by 5 bases and V by 5 bases; bases with no gene match: 5. The V gene's germline CDR1 is SGHVS and CDR2 FQNEAQ. The CDR3 contains 13 residues. The CDR3 nucleotides read TGTGCCAGCAGCGTCGACAGGGAAACTGAAGCTTTCTTT. This translates into CASSVDRETEAFF.

Regarding this clone: The identical CDR3 is also encoded by other nucleotide sequences in the sample. The V call is TRBV7-9, the J call TRBJ1-3; 8 nucleotides agree with TRBD1. J lost 2 bases, V lost 4 bases, and 1 base had no gene match. Germline V gene sequence: CDR1 SEHNR, CDR2 FQNEAQ (reference sequence). The CDR3 covers 14 residues. The CDR3 nucleotides read TGTGCCAGCAGCTCGGACAGGGCTGGAAACACCATATATTTT. This encodes CASSSDRAGNTIYF.

V is TRBV6-5 and J is TRBJ2-1; D not resolved. The CDR3 sequence is 12 residues long. Germline V gene data show CDR1 as MNHEY and CDR2 as SVGAGI. V was trimmed by 6 bases and J by 6 bases, leaving 9 bases between them. CDR3 DNA: TGTGCCAGCAGCGACCCCATCAATGAGCAGTTCTTC. It yields the protein CASSDPINEQFF.